Detailed here is one T cell receptor beta chain. What it binds is unknown. This entry is derived from a study of chemoradiotherapy in HPV16-positive cancers. Study overall: Candidate HPV-specific T-cell clones and common TCR motifs came from functional assays in a couple of HPV16-positive patients. General study points: Better recurrence-free survival went with HPV-responsive T-cell expansion in HPV16-positive patients.

Clones were read by immunoSEQ multiplex PCR, and TCRdb kept only the in-frame ones, dropping some. The repertoire includes approximately 10,000 clones, around 88% of them detected once, and roughly 2.7% sits in the top ten. The CDR3 runs to 15 residues. The V gene lost 0 bases and the J gene lost 1 base, with 12 bases spanning the gap. Per germline, CDR1 GTSNPN and CDR2 SVGIG (reference sequence). The chain employs TRBV30 and TRBJ2-5; a weak D match, TRBD2 (7 bases). The specimen was blood, collected from a patient who underwent chemoradiotherapy. The sequence came from a human donor with HPV-associated anogenital cancer. CDR3 DNA sequence: TGTGCCTGGAGTGTACGGGGGGCTTCCCAAGAGACCCAGTACTTC. It codes for CAWSVRGASQETQYF.